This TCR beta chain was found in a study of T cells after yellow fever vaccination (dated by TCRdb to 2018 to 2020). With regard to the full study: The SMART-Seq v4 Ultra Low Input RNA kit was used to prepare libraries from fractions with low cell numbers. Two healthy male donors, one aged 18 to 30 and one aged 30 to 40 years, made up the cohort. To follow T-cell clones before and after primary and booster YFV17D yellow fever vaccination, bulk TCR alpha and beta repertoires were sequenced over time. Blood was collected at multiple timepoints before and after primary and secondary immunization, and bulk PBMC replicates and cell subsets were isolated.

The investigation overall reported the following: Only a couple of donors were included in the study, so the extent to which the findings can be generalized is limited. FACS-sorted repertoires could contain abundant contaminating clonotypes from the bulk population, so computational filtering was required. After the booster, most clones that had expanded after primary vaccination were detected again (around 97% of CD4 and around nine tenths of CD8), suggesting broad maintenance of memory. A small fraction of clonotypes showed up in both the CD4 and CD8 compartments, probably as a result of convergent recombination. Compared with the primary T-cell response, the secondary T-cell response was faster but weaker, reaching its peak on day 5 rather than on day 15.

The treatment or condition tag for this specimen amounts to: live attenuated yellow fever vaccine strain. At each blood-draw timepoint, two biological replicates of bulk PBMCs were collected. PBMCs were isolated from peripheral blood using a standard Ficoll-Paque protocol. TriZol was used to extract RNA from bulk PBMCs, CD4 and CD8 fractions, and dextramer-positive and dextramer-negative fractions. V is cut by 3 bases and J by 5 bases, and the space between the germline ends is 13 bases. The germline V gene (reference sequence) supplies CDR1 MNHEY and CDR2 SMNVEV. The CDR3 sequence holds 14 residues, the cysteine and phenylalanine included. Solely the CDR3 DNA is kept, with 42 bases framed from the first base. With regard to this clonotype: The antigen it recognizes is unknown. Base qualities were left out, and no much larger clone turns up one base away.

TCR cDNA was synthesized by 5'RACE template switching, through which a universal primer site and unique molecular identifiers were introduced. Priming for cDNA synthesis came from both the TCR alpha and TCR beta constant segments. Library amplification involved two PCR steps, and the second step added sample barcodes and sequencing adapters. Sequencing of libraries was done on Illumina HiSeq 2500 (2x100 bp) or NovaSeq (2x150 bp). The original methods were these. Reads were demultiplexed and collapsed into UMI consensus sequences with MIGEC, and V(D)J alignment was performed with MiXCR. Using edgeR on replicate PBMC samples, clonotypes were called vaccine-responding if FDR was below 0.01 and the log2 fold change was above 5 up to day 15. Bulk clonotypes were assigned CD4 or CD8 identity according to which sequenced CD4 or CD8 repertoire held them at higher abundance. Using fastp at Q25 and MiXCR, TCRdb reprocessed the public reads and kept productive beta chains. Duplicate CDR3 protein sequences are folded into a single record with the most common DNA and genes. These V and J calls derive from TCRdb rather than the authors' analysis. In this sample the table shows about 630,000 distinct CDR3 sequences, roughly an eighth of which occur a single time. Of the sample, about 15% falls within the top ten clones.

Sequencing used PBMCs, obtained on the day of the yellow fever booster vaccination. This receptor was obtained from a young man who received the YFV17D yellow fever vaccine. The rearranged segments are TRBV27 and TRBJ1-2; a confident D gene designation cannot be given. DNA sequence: TGTGCCAGCAGTTTGAATGGACCCGCTTATGGCTACACCTTC. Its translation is CASSLNGPAYGYTF.